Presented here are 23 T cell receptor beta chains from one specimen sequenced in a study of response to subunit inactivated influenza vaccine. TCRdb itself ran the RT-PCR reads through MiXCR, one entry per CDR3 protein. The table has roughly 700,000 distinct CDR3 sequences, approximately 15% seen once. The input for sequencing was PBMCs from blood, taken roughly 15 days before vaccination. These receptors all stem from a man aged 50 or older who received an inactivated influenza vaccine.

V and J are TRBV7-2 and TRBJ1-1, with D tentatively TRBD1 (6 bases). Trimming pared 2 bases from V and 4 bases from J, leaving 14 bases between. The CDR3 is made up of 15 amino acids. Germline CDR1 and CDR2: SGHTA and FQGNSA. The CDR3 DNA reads TGTGCCAGCAGCTTAATGGGACATGGAGGCACTGAAGCTTTCTTT. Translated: CASSLMGHGGTEAFF.

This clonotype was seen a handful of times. The chain's CDR3 is CASSATSYTYNEQFF. The DNA of the CDR3 is TGTGCCAGCAGCGCCACTAGCTATACATACAATGAGCAGTTCTTC. The genes are TRBV9 and TRBJ2-1; D is perhaps TRBD2 (6 bases). The CDR3 length is 15 residues. Deletions cut 3 bases from V and 4 bases from J, with 14 bases between. The germline V gene encodes CDR1 SGDLS and CDR2 YYNGEE.

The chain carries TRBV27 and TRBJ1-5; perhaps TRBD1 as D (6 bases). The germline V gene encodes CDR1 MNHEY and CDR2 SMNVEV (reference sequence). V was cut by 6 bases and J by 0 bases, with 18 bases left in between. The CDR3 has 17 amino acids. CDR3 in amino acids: CASSRDKGPYSNQPQHF. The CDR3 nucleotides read TGTGCCAGCAGCCGGGACAAGGGCCCTTATAGCAATCAGCCCCAGCATTTT.

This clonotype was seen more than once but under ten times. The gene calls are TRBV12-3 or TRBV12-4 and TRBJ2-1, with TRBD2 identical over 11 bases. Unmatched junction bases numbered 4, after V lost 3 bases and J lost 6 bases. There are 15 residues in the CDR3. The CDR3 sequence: CASSLRLAGGNEQFF. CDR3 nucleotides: TGTGCCAGCAGTTTGAGGCTAGCGGGAGGCAATGAGCAGTTCTTC.

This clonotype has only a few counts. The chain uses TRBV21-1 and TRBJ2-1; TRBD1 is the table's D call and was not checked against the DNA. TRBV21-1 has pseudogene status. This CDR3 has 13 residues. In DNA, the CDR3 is TGTGCCAGCAGCAAAAGGGGTCGAGATGAGCAGTTCTTC. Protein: CASSKRGRDEQFF.

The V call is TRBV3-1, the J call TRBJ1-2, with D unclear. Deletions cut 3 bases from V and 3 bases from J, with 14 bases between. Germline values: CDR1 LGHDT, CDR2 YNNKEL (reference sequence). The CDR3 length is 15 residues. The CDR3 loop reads CASSHSPGFYYGYTF. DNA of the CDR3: TGTGCCAGCAGCCACTCCCCCGGGTTCTACTATGGCTACACCTTC.

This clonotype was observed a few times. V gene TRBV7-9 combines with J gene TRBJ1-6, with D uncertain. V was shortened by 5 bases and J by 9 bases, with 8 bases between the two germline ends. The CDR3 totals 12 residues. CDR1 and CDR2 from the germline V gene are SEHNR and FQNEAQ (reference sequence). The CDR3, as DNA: TGTGCCAGCAGCCTCCGGGGTTCACCCCTCCACTTT. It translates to CASSLRGSPLHF.

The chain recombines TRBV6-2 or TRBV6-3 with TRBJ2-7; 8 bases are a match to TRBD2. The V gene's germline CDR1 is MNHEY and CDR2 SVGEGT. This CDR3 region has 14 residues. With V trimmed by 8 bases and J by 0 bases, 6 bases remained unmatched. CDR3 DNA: TGTGCCAGCGGCGGGGGGTCGAGCTCCTACGAGCAGTACTTC. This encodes CASGGGSSSYEQYF.

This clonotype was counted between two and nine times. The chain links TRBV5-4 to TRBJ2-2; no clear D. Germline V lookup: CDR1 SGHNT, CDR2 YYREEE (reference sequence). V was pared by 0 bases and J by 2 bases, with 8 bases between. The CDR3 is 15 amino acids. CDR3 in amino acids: CASSLVGINTGELFF. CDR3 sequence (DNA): TGTGCCAGCAGCTTGGTGGGGATCAACACCGGGGAGCTGTTTTTT.

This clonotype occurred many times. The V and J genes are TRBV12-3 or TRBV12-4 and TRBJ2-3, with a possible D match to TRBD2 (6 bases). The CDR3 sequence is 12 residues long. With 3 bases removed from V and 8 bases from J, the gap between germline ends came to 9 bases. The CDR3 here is CASSLDYGTQYF. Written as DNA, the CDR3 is TGTGCCAGCAGTTTGGACTATGGTACGCAGTATTTT.

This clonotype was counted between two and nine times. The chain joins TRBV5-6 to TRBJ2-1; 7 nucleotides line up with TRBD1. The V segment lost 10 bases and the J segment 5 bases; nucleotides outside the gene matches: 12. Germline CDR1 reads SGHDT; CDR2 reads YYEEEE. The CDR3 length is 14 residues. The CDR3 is CAAPPRDSHNEQFF. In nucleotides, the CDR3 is TGTGCCGCCCCCCCCCGGGACAGCCACAATGAGCAGTTCTTC.

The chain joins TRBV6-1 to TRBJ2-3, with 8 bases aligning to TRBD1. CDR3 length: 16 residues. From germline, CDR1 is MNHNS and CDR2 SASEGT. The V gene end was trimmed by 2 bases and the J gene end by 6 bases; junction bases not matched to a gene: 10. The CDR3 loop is CASSESSGGGADTQYF. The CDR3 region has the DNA TGTGCCAGCAGTGAAAGCTCAGGGGGCGGGGCGGATACGCAGTATTTT.

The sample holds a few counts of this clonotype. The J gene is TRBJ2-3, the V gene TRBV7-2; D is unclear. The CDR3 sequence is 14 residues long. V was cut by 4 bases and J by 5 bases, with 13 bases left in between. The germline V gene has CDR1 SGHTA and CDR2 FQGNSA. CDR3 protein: CASSSFGWQDTQYF. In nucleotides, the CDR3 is TGTGCCAGCAGCTCCTTTGGGTGGCAAGATACGCAGTATTTT. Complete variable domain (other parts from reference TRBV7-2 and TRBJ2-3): GAGVSQSPSNKVTEKGKDVELRCDPISGHTALYWYRQSLGQGLEFLIYFQGNSAPDKSGLPSDRFSAERTGGSVSTLTIQRTQQEDSAVYLCASSSFGWQDTQYFGPGTRLTVL.

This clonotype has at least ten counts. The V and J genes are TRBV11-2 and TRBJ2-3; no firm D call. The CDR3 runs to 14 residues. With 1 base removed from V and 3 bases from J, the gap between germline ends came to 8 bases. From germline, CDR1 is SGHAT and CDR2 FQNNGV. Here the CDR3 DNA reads TGTGCCAGCAGCTTAGGGATCTGGACAGATACGCAGTATTTT. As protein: CASSLGIWTDTQYF.

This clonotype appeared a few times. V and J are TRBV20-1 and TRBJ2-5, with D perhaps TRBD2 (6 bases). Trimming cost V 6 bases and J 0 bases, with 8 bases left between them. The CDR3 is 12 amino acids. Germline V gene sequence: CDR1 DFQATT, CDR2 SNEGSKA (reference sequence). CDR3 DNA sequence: TGCAGTGCCTCTAGCGACCAAGAGACCCAGTACTTC. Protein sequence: CSASSDQETQYF.

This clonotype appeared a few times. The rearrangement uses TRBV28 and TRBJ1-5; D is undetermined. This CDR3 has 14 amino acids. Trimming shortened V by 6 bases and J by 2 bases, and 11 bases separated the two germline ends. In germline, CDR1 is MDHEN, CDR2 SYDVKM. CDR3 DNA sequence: TGTGCCAGCAGATCTGCAAGCGGCAATCAGCCCCAGCATTTT. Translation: CASRSASGNQPQHF. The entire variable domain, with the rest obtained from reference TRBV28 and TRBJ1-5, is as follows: DVKVTQSSRYLVKRTGEKVFLECVQDMDHENMFWYRQDPGLGLRLIYFSYDVKMKEKGDIPEGYSVSREKKERFSLILESASTNQTSMYLCASRSASGNQPQHFGDGTRLSIL.

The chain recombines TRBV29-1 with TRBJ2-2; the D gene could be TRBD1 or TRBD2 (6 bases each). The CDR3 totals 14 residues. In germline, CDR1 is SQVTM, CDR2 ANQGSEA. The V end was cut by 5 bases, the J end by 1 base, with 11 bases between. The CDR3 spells CSVKGGLNTGELFF. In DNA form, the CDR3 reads TGCAGCGTTAAAGGGGGGCTGAACACCGGGGAGCTGTTTTTT.

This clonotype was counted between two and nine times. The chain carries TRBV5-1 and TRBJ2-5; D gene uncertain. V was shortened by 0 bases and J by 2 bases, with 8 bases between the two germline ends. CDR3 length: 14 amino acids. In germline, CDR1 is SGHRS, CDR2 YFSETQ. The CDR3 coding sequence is TGCGCCAGCAGCTTGGGTATTAGACAAGAGACCCAGTACTTC. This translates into CASSLGIRQETQYF.

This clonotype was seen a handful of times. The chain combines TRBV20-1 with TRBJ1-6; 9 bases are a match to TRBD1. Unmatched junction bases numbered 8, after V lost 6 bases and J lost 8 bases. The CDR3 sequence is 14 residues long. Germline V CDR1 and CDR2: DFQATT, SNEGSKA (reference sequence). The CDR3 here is CSAARDRDYSPLHF. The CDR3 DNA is TGCAGTGCCGCCCGGGACAGGGACTATTCACCCCTCCACTTT.

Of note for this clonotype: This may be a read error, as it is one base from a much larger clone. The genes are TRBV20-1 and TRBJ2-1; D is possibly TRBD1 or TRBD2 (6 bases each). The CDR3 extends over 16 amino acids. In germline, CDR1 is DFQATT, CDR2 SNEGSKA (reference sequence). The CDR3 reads CCARDPTRGPYNEQFF. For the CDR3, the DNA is TGCTGTGCTAGAGATCCTACCCGGGGGCCTTACAATGAGCAGTTCTTC.

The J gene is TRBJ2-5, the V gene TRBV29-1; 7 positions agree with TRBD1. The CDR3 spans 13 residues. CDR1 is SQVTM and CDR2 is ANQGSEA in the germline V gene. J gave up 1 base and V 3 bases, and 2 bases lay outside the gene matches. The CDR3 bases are TGCAGCGTTGACCGACAGGGCCAAGAGACCCAGTACTTC. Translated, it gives CSVDRQGQETQYF.

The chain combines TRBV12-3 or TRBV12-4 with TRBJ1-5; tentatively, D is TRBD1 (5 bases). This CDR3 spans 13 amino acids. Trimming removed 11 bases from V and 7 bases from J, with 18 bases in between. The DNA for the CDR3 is TGTGCCTCCGGCAGGACACTCAACCAGCCCCAGCATTTT. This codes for CASGRTLNQPQHF.

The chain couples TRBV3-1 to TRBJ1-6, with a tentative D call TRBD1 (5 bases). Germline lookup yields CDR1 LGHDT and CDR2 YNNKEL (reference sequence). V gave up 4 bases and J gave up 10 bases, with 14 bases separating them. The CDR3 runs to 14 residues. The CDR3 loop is CASSPVRGRSPLHF. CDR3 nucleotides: TGTGCCAGCAGCCCCGTTAGGGGCAGATCACCCCTCCACTTT.